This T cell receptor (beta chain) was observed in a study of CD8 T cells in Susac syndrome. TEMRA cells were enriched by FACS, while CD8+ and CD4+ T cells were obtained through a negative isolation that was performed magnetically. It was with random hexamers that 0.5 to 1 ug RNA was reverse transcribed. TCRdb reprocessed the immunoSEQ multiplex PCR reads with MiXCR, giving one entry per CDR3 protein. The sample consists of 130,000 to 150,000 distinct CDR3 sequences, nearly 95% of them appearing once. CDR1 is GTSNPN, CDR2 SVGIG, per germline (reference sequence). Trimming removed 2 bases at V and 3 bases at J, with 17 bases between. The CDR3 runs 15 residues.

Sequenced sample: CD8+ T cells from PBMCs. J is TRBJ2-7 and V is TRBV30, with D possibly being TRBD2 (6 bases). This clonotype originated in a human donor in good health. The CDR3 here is CAWSPRRAYYYEQYF. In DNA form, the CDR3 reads TGTGCCTGGAGTCCCCGGAGGGCCTATTACTACGAGCAGTACTTC.